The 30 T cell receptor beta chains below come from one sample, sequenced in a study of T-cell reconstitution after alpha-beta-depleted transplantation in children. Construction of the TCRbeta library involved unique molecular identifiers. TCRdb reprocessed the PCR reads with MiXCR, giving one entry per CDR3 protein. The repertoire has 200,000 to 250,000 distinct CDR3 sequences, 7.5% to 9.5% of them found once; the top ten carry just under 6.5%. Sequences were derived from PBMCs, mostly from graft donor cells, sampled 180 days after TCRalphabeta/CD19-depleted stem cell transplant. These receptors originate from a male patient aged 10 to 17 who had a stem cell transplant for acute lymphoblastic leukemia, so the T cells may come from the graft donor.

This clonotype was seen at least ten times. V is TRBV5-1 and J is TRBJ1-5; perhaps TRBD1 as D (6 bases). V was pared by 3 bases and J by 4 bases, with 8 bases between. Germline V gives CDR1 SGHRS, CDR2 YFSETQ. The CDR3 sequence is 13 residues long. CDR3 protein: CASSSGQNQPQHF. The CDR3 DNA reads TGCGCCAGCAGCTCAGGACAGAATCAGCCCCAGCATTTT.

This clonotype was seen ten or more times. In DNA form, the CDR3 reads TGTGCCAGCGCCCGGCCAGCGGGAGCAGTCGAGCAGTACTTC. Protein product: CASARPAGAVEQYF. This chain connects TRBV12-3 or TRBV12-4 to TRBJ2-7; TRBD2 aligns across 8 bases. CDR3 size: 14 residues. Losses at the gene ends were 8 bases for V and 6 bases for J; bases not matched to a gene: 12.

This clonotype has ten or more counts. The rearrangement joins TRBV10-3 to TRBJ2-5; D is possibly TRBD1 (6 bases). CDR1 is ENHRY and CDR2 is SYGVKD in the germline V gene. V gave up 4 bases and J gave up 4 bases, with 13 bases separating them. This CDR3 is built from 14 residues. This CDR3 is CAISAAGARETQYF. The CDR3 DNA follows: TGTGCCATCAGTGCGGCAGGGGCAAGAGAGACCCAGTACTTC.

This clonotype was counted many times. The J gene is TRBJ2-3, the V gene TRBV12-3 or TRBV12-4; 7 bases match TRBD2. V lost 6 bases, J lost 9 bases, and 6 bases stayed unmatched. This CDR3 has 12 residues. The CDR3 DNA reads TGTGCCAGCAGACCCGGACTAGGGACGCAGTATTTT. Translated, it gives CASRPGLGTQYF.

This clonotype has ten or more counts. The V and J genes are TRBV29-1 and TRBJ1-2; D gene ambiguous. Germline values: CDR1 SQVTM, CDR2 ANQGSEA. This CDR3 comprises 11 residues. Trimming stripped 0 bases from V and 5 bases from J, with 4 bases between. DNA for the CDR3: TGCAGCGTTGAAGATCGTTATGGCTACACCTTC. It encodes CSVEDRYGYTF.

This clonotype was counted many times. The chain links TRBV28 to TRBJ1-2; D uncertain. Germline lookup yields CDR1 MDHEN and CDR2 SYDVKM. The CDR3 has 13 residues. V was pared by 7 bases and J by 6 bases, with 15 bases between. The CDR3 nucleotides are TGTGCCAGCACCCAACGGGCTCCCCATGGCTACACCTTC. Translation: CASTQRAPHGYTF.

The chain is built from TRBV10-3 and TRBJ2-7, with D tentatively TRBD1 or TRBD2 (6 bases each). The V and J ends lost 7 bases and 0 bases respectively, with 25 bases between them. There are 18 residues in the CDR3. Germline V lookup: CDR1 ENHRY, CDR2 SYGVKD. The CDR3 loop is CAITSLFPGAVISYEQYF. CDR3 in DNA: TGTGCCATCACCAGTCTTTTCCCGGGGGCAGTAATCTCCTACGAGCAGTACTTC.

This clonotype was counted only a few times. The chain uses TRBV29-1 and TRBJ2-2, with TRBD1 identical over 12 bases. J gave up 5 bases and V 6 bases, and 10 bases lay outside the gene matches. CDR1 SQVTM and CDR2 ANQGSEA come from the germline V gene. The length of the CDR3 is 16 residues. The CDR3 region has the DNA TGCAGCGTACTACCACCGGGACAGGGGGCGACCGGGGAGCTGTTTTTT. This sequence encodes CSVLPPGQGATGELFF.

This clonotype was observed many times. The CDR3 DNA is TGTGCCAGCTCACCGGGGACAGGGAATGGCTACACCTTC. It encodes CASSPGTGNGYTF. The rearrangement links TRBV18 to TRBJ1-2; TRBD1 matches 9 bases. Germline CDR1 KGHSH, CDR2 LQKENI. CDR3 length: 13 residues. V lost 3 bases, J lost 6 bases, and 2 bases stayed unmatched.

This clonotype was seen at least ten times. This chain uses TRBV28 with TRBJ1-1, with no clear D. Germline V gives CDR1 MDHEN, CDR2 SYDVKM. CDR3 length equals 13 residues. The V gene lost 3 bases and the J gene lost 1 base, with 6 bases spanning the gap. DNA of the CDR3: TGTGCCAGCAGTTTGAGTGGGAACACTGAAGCTTTCTTT. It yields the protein CASSLSGNTEAFF. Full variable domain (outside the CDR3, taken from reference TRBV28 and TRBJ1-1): DVKVTQSSRYLVKRTGEKVFLECVQDMDHENMFWYRQDPGLGLRLIYFSYDVKMKEKGDIPEGYSVSREKKERFSLILESASTNQTSMYLCASSLSGNTEAFFGQGTRLTVV.

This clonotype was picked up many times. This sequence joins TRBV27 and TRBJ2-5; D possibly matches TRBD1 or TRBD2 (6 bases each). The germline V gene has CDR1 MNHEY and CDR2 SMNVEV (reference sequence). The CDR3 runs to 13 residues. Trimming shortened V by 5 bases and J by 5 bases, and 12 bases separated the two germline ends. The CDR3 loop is CASSNGGGETQYF. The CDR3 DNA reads TGTGCCAGCAGTAACGGGGGCGGGGAGACCCAGTACTTC.

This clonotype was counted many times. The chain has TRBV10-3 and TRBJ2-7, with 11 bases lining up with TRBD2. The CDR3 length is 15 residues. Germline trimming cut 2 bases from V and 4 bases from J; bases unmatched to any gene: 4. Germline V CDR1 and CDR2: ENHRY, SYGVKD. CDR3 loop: CAISETSGGQYEQYF. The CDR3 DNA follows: TGTGCCATCAGTGAGACTAGCGGGGGCCAATACGAGCAGTACTTC.

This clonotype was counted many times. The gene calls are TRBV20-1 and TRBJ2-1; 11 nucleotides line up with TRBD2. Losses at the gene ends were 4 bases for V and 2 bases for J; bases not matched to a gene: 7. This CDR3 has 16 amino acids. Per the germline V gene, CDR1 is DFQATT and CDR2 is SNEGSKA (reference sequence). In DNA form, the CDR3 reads TGCAGTGCTAATAGCGGGAGGGCCCTACCCTACAATGAGCAGTTCTTC. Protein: CSANSGRALPYNEQFF.

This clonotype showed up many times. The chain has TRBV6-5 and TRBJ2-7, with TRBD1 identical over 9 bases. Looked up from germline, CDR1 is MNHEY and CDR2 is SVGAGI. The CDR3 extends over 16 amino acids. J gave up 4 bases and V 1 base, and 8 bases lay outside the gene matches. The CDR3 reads CASSYYAGTGRYEQYF. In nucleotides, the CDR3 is TGTGCCAGCAGTTACTACGCTGGGACAGGGAGATACGAGCAGTACTTC.

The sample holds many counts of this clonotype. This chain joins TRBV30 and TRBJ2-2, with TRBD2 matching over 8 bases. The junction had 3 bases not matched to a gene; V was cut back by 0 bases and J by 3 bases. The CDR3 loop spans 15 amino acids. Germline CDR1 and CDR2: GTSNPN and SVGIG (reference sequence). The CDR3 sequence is CAWSVIAGYTGELFF. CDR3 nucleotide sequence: TGTGCCTGGAGTGTAATAGCGGGGTACACCGGGGAGCTGTTTTTT. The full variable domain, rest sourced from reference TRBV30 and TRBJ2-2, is SQTIHQWPATLVQPVGSPLSLECTVEGTSNPNLYWYRQAAGRGLQLLFYSVGIGQISSEVPQNLSASRPQDRQFILSSKKLLLSDSGFYLCAWSVIAGYTGELFFGEGSRLTVL.

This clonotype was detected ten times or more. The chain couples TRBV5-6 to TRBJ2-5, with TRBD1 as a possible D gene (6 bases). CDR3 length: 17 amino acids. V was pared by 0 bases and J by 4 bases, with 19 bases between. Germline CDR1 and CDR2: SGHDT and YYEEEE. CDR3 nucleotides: TGTGCCAGCAGCTTGGAGCCAATGGGGACAATGGGAGAGACCCAGTACTTC. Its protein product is CASSLEPMGTMGETQYF.

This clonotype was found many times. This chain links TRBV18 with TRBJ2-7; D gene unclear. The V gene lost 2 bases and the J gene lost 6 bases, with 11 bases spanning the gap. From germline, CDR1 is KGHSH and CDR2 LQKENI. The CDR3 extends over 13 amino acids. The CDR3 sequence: CASSPVQGSEQYF. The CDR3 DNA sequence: TGTGCCAGCTCACCAGTCCAAGGTTCCGAGCAGTACTTC.

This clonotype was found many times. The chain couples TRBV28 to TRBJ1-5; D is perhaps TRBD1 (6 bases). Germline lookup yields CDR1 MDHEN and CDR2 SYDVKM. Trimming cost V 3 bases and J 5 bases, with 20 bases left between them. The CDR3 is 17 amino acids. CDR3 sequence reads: CASSFGGFLGAYQPQHF. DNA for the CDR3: TGTGCCAGCAGTTTTGGTGGATTTCTGGGGGCCTATCAGCCCCAGCATTTT.

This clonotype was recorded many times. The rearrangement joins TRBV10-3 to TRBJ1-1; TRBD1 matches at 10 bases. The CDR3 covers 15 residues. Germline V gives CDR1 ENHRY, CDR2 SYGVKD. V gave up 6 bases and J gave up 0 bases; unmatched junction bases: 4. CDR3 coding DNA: TGTGCCATCAGGGGGACAGGGGCCATGAACACTGAAGCTTTCTTT. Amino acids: CAIRGTGAMNTEAFF.

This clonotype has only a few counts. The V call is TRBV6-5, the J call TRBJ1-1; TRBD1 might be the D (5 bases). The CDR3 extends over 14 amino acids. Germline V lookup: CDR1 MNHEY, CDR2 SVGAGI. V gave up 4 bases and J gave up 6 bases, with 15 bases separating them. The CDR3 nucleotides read TGTGCCAGCAGTTTCTCCATAAGGGGCCCTGAAGCTTTCTTT. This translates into CASSFSIRGPEAFF.

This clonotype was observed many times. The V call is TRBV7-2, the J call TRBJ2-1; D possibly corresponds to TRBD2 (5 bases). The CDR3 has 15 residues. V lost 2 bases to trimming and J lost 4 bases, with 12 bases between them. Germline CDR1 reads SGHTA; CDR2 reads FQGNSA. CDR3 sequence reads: CASSLPRRVYNEQFF. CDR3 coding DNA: TGTGCCAGCAGCTTACCCCGGCGGGTTTACAATGAGCAGTTCTTC.

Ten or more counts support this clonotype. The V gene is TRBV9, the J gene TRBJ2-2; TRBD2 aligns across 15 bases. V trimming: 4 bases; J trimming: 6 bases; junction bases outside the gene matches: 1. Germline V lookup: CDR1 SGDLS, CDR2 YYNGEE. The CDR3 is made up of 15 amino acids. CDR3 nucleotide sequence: TGTGCCAGCAGCCGGACTAGCGGGGGGGCCGGGGAGCTGTTTTTT. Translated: CASSRTSGGAGELFF.

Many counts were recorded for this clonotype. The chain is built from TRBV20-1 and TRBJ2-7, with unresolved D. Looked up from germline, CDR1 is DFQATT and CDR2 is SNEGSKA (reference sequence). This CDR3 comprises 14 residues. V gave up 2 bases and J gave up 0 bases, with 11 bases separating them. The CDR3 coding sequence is TGCAGTGCTAGACCAGACAAGTTCTCCTACGAGCAGTACTTC. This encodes CSARPDKFSYEQYF.

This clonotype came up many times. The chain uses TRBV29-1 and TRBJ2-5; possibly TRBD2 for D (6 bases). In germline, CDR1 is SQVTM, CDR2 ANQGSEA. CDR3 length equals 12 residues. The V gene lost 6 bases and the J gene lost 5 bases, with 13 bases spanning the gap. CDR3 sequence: CSVGGRQETQYF. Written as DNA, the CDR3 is TGCAGCGTAGGAGGGCGGCAGGAGACCCAGTACTTC.

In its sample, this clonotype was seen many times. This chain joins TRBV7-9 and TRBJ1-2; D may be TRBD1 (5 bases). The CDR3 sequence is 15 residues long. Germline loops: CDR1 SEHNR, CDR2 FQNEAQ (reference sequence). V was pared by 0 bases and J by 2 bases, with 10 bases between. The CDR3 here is CASSLAESGNYGYTF. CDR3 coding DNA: TGTGCCAGCAGCTTAGCCGAGTCAGGGAACTATGGCTACACCTTC.

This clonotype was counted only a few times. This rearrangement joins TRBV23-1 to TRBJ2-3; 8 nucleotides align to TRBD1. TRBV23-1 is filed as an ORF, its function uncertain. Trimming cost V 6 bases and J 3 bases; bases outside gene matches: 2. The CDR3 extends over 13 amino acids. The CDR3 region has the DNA TGCGCCAGCAGGGACAGGGTGACAGATACGCAGTATTTT. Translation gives CASRDRVTDTQYF.

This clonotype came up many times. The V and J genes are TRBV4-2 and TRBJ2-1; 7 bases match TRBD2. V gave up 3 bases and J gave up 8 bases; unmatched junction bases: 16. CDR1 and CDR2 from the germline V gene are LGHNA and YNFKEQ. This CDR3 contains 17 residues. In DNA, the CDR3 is TGTGCCAGCAGCCAGGTCTACCGGACTAGAGGACACGATGAGCAGTTCTTC. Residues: CASSQVYRTRGHDEQFF.

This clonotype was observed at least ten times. The CDR3 sequence: CSGSTDTGELFF. The CDR3 DNA sequence: TGCAGCGGATCAACAGATACCGGGGAGCTGTTTTTT. This sequence joins TRBV29-1 and TRBJ2-2; D is uncertain. The CDR3 length is 12 residues. From germline, CDR1 is SQVTM and CDR2 ANQGSEA. Trimming stripped 7 bases from V and 5 bases from J, with 11 bases between.

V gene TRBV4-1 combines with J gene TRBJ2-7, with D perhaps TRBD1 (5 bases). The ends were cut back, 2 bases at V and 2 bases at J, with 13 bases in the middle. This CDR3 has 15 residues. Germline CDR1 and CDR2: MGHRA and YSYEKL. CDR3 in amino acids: CASSQLQGNPYEQYF. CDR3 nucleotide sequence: TGCGCCAGCAGCCAACTCCAGGGTAATCCCTACGAGCAGTACTTC.

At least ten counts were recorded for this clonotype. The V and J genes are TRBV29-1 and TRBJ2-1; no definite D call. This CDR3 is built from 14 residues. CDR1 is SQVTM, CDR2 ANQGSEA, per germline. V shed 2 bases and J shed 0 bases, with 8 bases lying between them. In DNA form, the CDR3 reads TGCAGCGTTGAAAGTCTTCGCTCCTACAATGAGCAGTTCTTC. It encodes CSVESLRSYNEQFF.